In its sample, the clone carrying this T cell receptor beta chain was seen many times. The target antigen is unknown. This record comes from a study of T cells in Graves' hyperthyroidism and ophthalmopathy. Study-wide points: In validation, the model predicted ophthalmopathy. These predictions came a median 6.5 months before onset. Most thyroid clonotypes expanded above 0.001 appeared in blood too.

What was amplified from RNA transcripts were TCR beta CDR3 regions. HTBI primers were used for first-round RT-PCR of the TCR CDR3. Via MiXCR, TCRdb re-called the multiplex PCR reads, giving one row per CDR3 protein. The sample yields about 610,000 distinct CDR3 sequences, roughly 14% seen once. A Clinical Activity Score of at least 3, a NOSPECS grade of at least 4 and a duration under 3 months were recorded in the ophthalmopathy patients. Material for sequencing was blood. The sequence derives from a woman between 40 and 55 years old with Graves' ophthalmopathy.

CDR3 sequence reads: CASSSWEREYNEQFF. The CDR3 DNA follows: TGTGCCAGCAGTTCTTGGGAGCGGGAGTACAATGAGCAGTTCTTC. The V gene is TRBV12-3 or TRBV12-4, the J gene TRBJ2-1; 8 positions match TRBD2. Losses at the gene ends were 4 bases for V and 4 bases for J; bases not matched to a gene: 6. CDR3 size: 15 residues.